The 32 T cell receptor beta chains listed next were all sequenced from one sample in a study of blood T cell repertoires in COVID-19. Libraries were prepared by immunoSEQ multiplex PCR; TCRdb keeps only in-frame clonotypes and omits some of them. The sample includes tens of thousands of clones, about 81% seen only once; the top ten take around a tenth. Sequenced sample: peripheral blood. All receptors come from a human donor in a cohort sampled during active COVID-19.

V gene TRBV12-3 or TRBV12-4 combines with J gene TRBJ1-1; D may be TRBD1 (6 bases). The CDR3 totals 13 residues. The V end lost 3 bases, the J end lost 3 bases, and 8 bases lay between the germline ends. The CDR3: CASSLAGDTEAFF. The CDR3 nucleotides read TGTGCCAGCAGTTTGGCAGGGGACACTGAAGCTTTCTTT.

This clone was seen only once. The chain uses TRBV4-1 and TRBJ2-3; 9 bases agree with TRBD1. With 5 bases clipped from V and 1 base from J, the junction kept 4 bases outside the gene matches. This CDR3 is built from 15 residues. Germline loops: CDR1 MGHRA, CDR2 YSYEKL. CDR3 sequence: CASSDRDRGTDTQYF. Here the CDR3 DNA reads TGCGCCAGCAGCGACCGGGACAGGGGCACAGATACGCAGTATTTT.

V usage is TRBV7-3 and J usage is TRBJ2-5; no definite D call. The germline V and J ends were trimmed by 2 bases and 5 bases, with 18 bases remaining between them. Germline loops: CDR1 SGHTA, CDR2 FQGTGA. There are 16 residues in the CDR3. CDR3 bases: TGTGCCAGCAGCTTACAGTCAGCCTCCCTGAGGGAGACCCAGTACTTC. It yields the protein CASSLQSASLRETQYF.

This clone was found once. This chain links TRBV30 with TRBJ2-7; 7 bases line up with TRBD2. J was trimmed by 0 bases and V by 4 bases; bases with no gene match: 15. Germline CDR1 is GTSNPN and CDR2 is SVGIG (reference sequence). CDR3 length: 17 residues. CDR3 residues: CAWTPRRLADHSYEQYF. CDR3 DNA sequence: TGTGCCTGGACCCCCCGGCGACTAGCCGATCACTCCTACGAGCAGTACTTC.

The chain is built from TRBV30 and TRBJ2-7; no clear D. The V gene lost 5 bases and the J gene lost 4 bases, with 12 bases spanning the gap. Germline CDR1 is GTSNPN and CDR2 is SVGIG (reference sequence). The CDR3 spans 12 residues. The CDR3 sequence is CAWQTGFYEQYF. The CDR3 region has the DNA TGTGCCTGGCAGACGGGTTTTTACGAGCAGTACTTC.

The chain employs TRBV19 and TRBJ2-7; 10 nucleotides match TRBD2. The CDR3 runs to 15 residues. The trim removed 4 bases at V and 6 bases at J, leaving 9 bases unmatched. Germline assignment: CDR1 LNHDA and CDR2 SQIVND (reference sequence). The CDR3 loop reads CASSTSSSGSPEQYF. The CDR3, as DNA: TGTGCCAGTAGTACCTCCTCTAGCGGGAGTCCCGAGCAGTACTTC. Combining the CDR3 with reference TRBV19 and TRBJ2-7 gives the whole variable domain DGGITQSPKYLFRKEGQNVTLSCEQNLNHDAMYWYRQDPGQGLRLIYYSQIVNDFQKGDIAEGYSVSREKKESFPLTVTSAQKNPTAFYLCASSTSSSGSPEQYFGPGTRLTVT.

The chain couples TRBV18 to TRBJ1-3; D not resolved. V was cut by 6 bases and J by 2 bases, with 14 bases left in between. Germline-derived CDR1 and CDR2 are KGHSH and LQKENI. The CDR3 length is 15 residues. The CDR3 spells CASSLKAGTGNTIYF. The CDR3 bases are TGTGCCAGCTCTCTCAAGGCAGGCACTGGAAACACCATATATTTT.

The chain couples TRBV28 to TRBJ2-2, with a tentative D call TRBD2 (6 bases). This CDR3 has 17 residues. V lost 3 bases and J lost 4, with 18 bases in between. Per the germline V gene, CDR1 is MDHEN and CDR2 is SYDVKM. CDR3 in amino acids: CASSFSGVTGRTGELFF. As DNA, the CDR3 is TGTGCCAGCAGTTTTTCGGGAGTGACGGGCCGCACCGGGGAGCTGTTTTTT.

This clone was detected once. The chain uses TRBV18 and TRBJ1-1; perhaps TRBD1 as D (6 bases). The ends were cut back, 5 bases at V and 0 bases at J, with 10 bases in the middle. From germline, CDR1 is KGHSH and CDR2 LQKENI. This CDR3 comprises 14 residues. CDR3 sequence: CASSLQGLNTEAFF. The CDR3 bases are TGTGCCAGCTCATTACAGGGTTTGAACACTGAAGCTTTCTTT.

The chain carries TRBV29-1 and TRBJ2-7; 9 bases align to TRBD1. Trimming cost V 1 base and J 5 bases; bases outside gene matches: 6. Germline values: CDR1 SQVTM, CDR2 ANQGSEA. This CDR3 spans 14 amino acids. CDR3 loop: CSVEGQGEIDEQYF. For the CDR3, the DNA is TGCAGCGTTGAAGGACAGGGGGAAATTGACGAGCAGTACTTC.

The chain employs TRBV19 and TRBJ2-7; tentatively, D is TRBD2 (7 bases). V was clipped by 5 bases and J by 3 bases, with 20 bases between them. The CDR3 spans 16 residues. CDR1 is LNHDA and CDR2 is SQIVND in the germline V gene (reference sequence). The CDR3 bases are TGTGCCAGTAGTCCCCGTGGGGGGGCAGGCTTCTACGAGCAGTACTTC. As protein: CASSPRGGAGFYEQYF.

This clone showed up just a few times. The chain recombines TRBV5-1 with TRBJ2-7; D remains unclear. This CDR3 is built from 13 residues. With 3 bases removed from V and 4 bases from J, the gap between germline ends came to 11 bases. CDR1 and CDR2 from the germline V gene are SGHRS and YFSETQ. CDR3 region: CASSSERKYEQYF. In nucleotides, the CDR3 is TGCGCCAGCAGCTCCGAGCGTAAATACGAGCAGTACTTC. Together with reference TRBV5-1 and TRBJ2-7, the CDR3 gives the full variable domain: KAGVTQTPRYLIKTRGQQVTLSCSPISGHRSVSWYQQTPGQGLQFLFEYFSETQRNKGNFPGRFSGRQFSNSRSEMNVSTLELGDSALYLCASSSERKYEQYFGPGTRLTVT.

V and J are TRBV2 and TRBJ2-3; 7 bases match TRBD2. Per the germline V gene, CDR1 is SNHLY and CDR2 is FYNNEI. The CDR3 spans 15 residues. V lost 8 bases and J lost 2; bases outside the gene matches: 10. The CDR3 spells CASVEWGTNTDTQYF. CDR3 coding DNA: TGTGCCAGCGTGGAGTGGGGGACTAACACAGATACGCAGTATTTT.

This chain links TRBV28 with TRBJ2-3; unclear D gene. Between the trimmed V and J ends, which lost 6 bases and 2 bases, there was a span of 12 bases. The germline gives CDR1 MDHEN, CDR2 SYDVKM. The CDR3 runs to 14 residues. Here the CDR3 DNA reads TGTGCCAGCAGCCGGTTAACCTCCACAGATACGCAGTATTTT. Amino acids: CASSRLTSTDTQYF.

This chain uses TRBV24-1 with TRBJ1-5, with 7 positions matching TRBD1. Germline V lookup: CDR1 KGHDR, CDR2 SFDVKD. This CDR3 spans 16 amino acids. V lost 7 bases and J lost 0; bases outside the gene matches: 8. The CDR3 spells CATSPGGQYSNQPQHF. In DNA, the CDR3 is TGTGCCACCAGCCCTGGGGGACAGTATAGCAATCAGCCCCAGCATTTT.

J is TRBJ2-5 and V is TRBV28; possible D gene TRBD1, 5 bases. This CDR3 region has 15 residues. Trimming cost V 6 bases and J 5 bases, with 19 bases left between them. The germline V gene has CDR1 MDHEN and CDR2 SYDVKM. CDR3 sequence: CASSLRAPKGETQYF. DNA of the CDR3: TGTGCCAGCAGCCTCCGGGCACCGAAGGGGGAGACCCAGTACTTC.

This clone was detected only once. The rearrangement joins TRBV4-1 to TRBJ2-3; TRBD1 matches 8 bases. This CDR3 has 17 residues. V lost 3 bases and J lost 5; bases outside the gene matches: 13. Germline lookup yields CDR1 MGHRA and CDR2 YSYEKL. The CDR3 reads CASSQGLRQGNRDTQYF. In DNA, the CDR3 is TGCGCCAGCAGCCAGGGTTTGAGACAGGGGAACAGAGATACGCAGTATTTT.

The rearrangement uses TRBV28 and TRBJ1-4; TRBD1 might be the D (6 bases). The CDR3 loop spans 11 amino acids. The V end lost 5 bases, the J end lost 11 bases, and 9 bases lay between the germline ends. Germline V CDR1 and CDR2: MDHEN, SYDVKM. CDR3 loop: CASSDTGKLFF. CDR3 nucleotide sequence: TGTGCCAGCAGTGACACAGGGAAACTGTTTTTT.

The chain combines TRBV10-3 with TRBJ2-7; TRBD1 aligns across 8 bases. Germline values: CDR1 ENHRY, CDR2 SYGVKD. This CDR3 comprises 14 residues. Losses at the gene ends were 3 bases for V and 4 bases for J; bases not matched to a gene: 5. CDR3 amino acids: CAISEGTGDYEQYF. DNA of the CDR3: TGTGCCATCAGTGAAGGGACAGGTGATTACGAGCAGTACTTC.

V gene TRBV19 combines with J gene TRBJ1-4; possible D gene TRBD1, 5 bases. In germline, CDR1 is LNHDA, CDR2 SQIVND (reference sequence). The germline V and J ends were trimmed by 4 bases and 3 bases, with 12 bases remaining between them. The length of the CDR3 is 15 residues. In nucleotides, the CDR3 is TGTGCCAGTAGTAGCTTCGACAGTTCTAATGAAAAACTGTTTTTT. It translates to CASSSFDSSNEKLFF.

The genes are TRBV10-3 and TRBJ1-4; perhaps TRBD1 as D (5 bases). The CDR3 spans 13 residues. The V end lost 6 bases, the J end lost 2 bases, and 7 bases lay between the germline ends. Germline V gene sequence: CDR1 ENHRY, CDR2 SYGVKD. In DNA, the CDR3 is TGTGCCATCAGCAGGGCTACTAATGAAAAACTGTTTTTT. It translates to CAISRATNEKLFF.

The rearrangement uses TRBV18 and TRBJ1-5; 7 nucleotides line up with TRBD1. CDR3 length: 13 residues. V lost 5 bases and J lost 7; bases outside the gene matches: 5. CDR1 and CDR2 (germline): KGHSH, LQKENI. The chain's CDR3 is CASSEQGQQPQHF. The CDR3 nucleotides are TGTGCCAGCTCAGAACAGGGGCAGCAGCCCCAGCATTTT.

Comment on this clone: A read error may produce the germline difference seen at one junction end. The V call is TRBV7-7, the J call TRBJ2-5; 13 bases map to TRBD2. Germline CDR1 and CDR2: SSHAT and FNYEAQ (reference sequence). The CDR3 has 15 residues. Here the CDR3 DNA reads TGTGCTAGCAGTCCCGGGACTAGCGGGATAGAGACCCAGTACTTC. It encodes CASSPGTSGIETQYF.

This chain links TRBV9 with TRBJ1-1; D is uncertain. The CDR3 runs 13 residues. Trimming took 1 base from V and 3 from J, leaving 7 bases between them. Germline lookup yields CDR1 SGDLS and CDR2 YYNGEE. The CDR3 DNA follows: TGTGCCAGCAGCGTACTCGCGGACACTGAAGCTTTCTTT. It encodes CASSVLADTEAFF.

V is TRBV2 and J is TRBJ1-6; 9 bases match TRBD1. This CDR3 has 15 residues. Losses at the gene ends were 6 bases for V and 8 bases for J; bases not matched to a gene: 8. Germline CDR1 and CDR2: SNHLY and FYNNEI. DNA of the CDR3: TGTGCCAGCAGGGCGACCGGGACAGGGCATTCACCCCTCCACTTT. Translating it yields CASRATGTGHSPLHF.

The chain is built from TRBV11-2 and TRBJ2-7; unclear D gene. In germline, CDR1 is SGHAT, CDR2 FQNNGV. The CDR3 is made up of 16 amino acids. The germline V and J ends were trimmed by 5 bases and 1 base, with 18 bases remaining between them. For the CDR3, the DNA is TGTGCCAGCAGCCGTTCCACAGCTGACACATCCTACGAGCAGTACTTC. Protein sequence: CASSRSTADTSYEQYF. The complete variable domain, with remaining parts taken from reference TRBV11-2 and TRBJ2-7, reads EAGVAQSPRYKIIEKRQSVAFWCNPISGHATLYWYQQILGQGPKLLIQFQNNGVVDDSQLPKDRFSAERLKGVDSTLKIQPAKLEDSAVYLCASSRSTADTSYEQYFGPGTRLTVT.

The gene calls are TRBV19 and TRBJ2-6; D is possibly TRBD1 (6 bases). Trimming took 1 base from V and 2 from J, leaving 9 bases between them. Germline V gene lookup returns CDR1 LNHDA and CDR2 SQIVND (reference sequence). The CDR3 length is 16 residues. Here the CDR3 DNA reads TGTGCCAGTAGTATAGGATCAGGGGCTGGGGCCAACGTCCTGACTTTC. Encoded protein: CASSIGSGAGANVLTF.

The chain is built from TRBV20-1 and TRBJ1-1; perhaps TRBD1 as D (6 bases). V lost 5 bases to trimming and J lost 0 bases, with 13 bases between them. CDR1 DFQATT and CDR2 SNEGSKA come from the germline V gene (reference sequence). The CDR3 contains 14 residues. Here the CDR3 DNA reads TGCAGTGCTGGTGAAGGGGGACTGAACACTGAAGCTTTCTTT. Its protein product is CSAGEGGLNTEAFF.

The J gene is TRBJ2-5, the V gene TRBV7-6, with D uncertain. The CDR3 contains 13 residues. Germline V gene sequence: CDR1 SGHVS, CDR2 FNYEAQ. V dropped 2 bases and J dropped 5 bases, with 9 bases sitting between them. CDR3 in DNA: TGTGCCAGCAGCTTATCTAGGATGGAGACCCAGTACTTC. Amino acids: CASSLSRMETQYF.

The genes are TRBV5-1 and TRBJ2-1; D remains unclear. Deletions cut 0 bases from V and 6 bases from J, with 10 bases between. The length of the CDR3 is 14 residues. CDR1 SGHRS and CDR2 YFSETQ come from the germline V gene. The CDR3 bases are TGCGCCAGCAGCTTGGACACTACCGCCAATGAGCAGTTCTTC. Protein product: CASSLDTTANEQFF.

The CDR3 reads CASSRLADSYEQYF. In DNA, the CDR3 is TGTGCCAGCAGCCGACTAGCGGACTCCTACGAGCAGTACTTC. This rearrangement joins TRBV2 to TRBJ2-7; 9 nucleotides match TRBD2. The CDR3 covers 14 residues. The V gene end was trimmed by 6 bases and the J gene end by 0 bases; junction bases not matched to a gene: 3. CDR1 and CDR2 from the germline V gene are SNHLY and FYNNEI.

This clone was found once. The chain combines TRBV7-9 with TRBJ2-3; no clear D gene. The germline CDR1 and CDR2 sequences are SEHNR and FQNEAQ (reference sequence). V was trimmed by 5 bases and J by 4 bases, leaving 19 bases between them. The CDR3 totals 16 residues. The CDR3 here is CASSIRVDKAADTQYF. As DNA, the CDR3 is TGTGCCAGCAGCATTCGGGTCGATAAGGCGGCAGATACGCAGTATTTT.